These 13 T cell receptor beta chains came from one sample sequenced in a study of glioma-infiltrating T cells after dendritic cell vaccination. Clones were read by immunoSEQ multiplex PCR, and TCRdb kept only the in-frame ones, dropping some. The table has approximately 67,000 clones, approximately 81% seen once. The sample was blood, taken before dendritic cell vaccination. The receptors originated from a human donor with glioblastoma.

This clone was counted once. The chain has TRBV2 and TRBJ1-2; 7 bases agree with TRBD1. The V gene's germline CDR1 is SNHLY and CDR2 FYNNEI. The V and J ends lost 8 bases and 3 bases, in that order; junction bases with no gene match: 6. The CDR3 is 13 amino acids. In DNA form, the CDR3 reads TGTGCCAGCGAGACAGGGTCGCACTATGGCTACACCTTC. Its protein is CASETGSHYGYTF.

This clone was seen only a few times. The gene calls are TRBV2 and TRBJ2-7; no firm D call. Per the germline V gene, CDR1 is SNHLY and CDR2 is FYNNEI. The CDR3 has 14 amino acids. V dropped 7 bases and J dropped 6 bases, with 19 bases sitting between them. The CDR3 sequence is CASTSRDSPTEQYF. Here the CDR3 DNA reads TGTGCCAGCACAAGTCGCGACTCCCCTACCGAGCAGTACTTC.

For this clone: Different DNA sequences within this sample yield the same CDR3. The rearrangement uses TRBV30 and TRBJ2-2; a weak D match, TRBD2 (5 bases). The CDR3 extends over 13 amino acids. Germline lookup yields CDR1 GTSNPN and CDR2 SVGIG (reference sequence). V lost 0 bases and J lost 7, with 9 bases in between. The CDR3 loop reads CAWSVTGNGELFF. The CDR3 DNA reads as TGTGCCTGGAGTGTAACCGGGAACGGGGAGCTGTTTTTT.

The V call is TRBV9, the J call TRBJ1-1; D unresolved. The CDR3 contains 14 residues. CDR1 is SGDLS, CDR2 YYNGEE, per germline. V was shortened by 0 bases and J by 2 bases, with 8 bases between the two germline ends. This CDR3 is CASSVGGTNTEAFF. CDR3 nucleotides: TGTGCCAGCAGCGTAGGCGGCACCAACACTGAAGCTTTCTTT.

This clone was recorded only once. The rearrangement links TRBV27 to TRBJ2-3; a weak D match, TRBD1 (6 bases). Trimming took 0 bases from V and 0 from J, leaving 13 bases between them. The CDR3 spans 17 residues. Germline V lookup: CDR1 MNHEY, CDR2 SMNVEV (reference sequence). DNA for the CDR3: TGTGCCAGCAGTTTATCAACAGGGTTTTCTAGCACAGATACGCAGTATTTT. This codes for CASSLSTGFSSTDTQYF.

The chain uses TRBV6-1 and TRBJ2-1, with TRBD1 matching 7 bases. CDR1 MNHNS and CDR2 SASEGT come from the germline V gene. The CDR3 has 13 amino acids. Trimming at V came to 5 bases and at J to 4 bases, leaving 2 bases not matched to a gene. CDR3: CASSQQGYNEQFF. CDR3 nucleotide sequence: TGTGCCAGCAGTCAACAGGGGTACAATGAGCAGTTCTTC.

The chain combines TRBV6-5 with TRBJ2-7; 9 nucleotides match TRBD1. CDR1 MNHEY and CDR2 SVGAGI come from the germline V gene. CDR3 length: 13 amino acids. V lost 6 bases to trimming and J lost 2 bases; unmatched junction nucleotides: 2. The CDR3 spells CASSWDRAYEQYF. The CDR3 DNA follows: TGTGCCAGCAGCTGGGACAGGGCCTACGAGCAGTACTTC.

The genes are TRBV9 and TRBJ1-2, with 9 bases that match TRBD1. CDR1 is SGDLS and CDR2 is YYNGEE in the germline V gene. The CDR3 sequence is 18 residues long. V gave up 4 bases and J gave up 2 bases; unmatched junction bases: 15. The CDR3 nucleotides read TGTGCCAGCAGCCCAGCAGAGGGGACAGGGAAACTAAACTATGGCTACACCTTC. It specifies CASSPAEGTGKLNYGYTF.

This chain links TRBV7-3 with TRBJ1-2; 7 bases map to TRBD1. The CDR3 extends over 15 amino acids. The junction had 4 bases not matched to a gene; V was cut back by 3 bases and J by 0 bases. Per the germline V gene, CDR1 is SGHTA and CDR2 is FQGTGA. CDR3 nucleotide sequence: TGTGCCAGCAGCTTGGACAGGCAAACTAACTATGGCTACACCTTC. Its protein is CASSLDRQTNYGYTF.

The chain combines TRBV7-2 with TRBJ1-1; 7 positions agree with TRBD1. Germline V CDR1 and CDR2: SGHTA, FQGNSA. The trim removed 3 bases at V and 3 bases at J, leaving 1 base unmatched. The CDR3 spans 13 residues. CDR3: CASSFDRDTEAFF. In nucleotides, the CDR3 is TGTGCCAGCAGCTTTGACAGGGACACTGAAGCTTTCTTT.

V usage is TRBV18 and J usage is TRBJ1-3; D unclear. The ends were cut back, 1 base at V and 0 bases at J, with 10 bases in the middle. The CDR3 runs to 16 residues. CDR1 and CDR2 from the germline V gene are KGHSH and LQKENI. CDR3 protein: CASSPRRGSSGNTIYF. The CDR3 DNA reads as TGTGCCAGCTCACCACGGCGGGGAAGCTCTGGAAACACCATATATTTT.

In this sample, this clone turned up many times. The DNA for the CDR3 is TGTGCCATCAGTGAGGGGAGCGGGGTCGGGGAGCTGTTTTTT. The encoded protein is CAISEGSGVGELFF. The chain combines TRBV10-3 with TRBJ2-2; 7 bases align to TRBD2. This CDR3 contains 14 residues. CDR1 is ENHRY and CDR2 is SYGVKD in the germline V gene. The junction had 4 bases not matched to a gene; V was cut back by 2 bases and J by 7 bases.

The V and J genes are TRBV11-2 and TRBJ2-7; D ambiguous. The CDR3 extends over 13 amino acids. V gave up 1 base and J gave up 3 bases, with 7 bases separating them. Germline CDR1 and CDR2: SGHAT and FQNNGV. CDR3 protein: CASSLGAFYEQYF. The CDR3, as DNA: TGTGCCAGCAGCTTAGGTGCGTTCTACGAGCAGTACTTC. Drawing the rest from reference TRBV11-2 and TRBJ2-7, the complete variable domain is EAGVAQSPRYKIIEKRQSVAFWCNPISGHATLYWYQQILGQGPKLLIQFQNNGVVDDSQLPKDRFSAERLKGVDSTLKIQPAKLEDSAVYLCASSLGAFYEQYFGPGTRLTVT.